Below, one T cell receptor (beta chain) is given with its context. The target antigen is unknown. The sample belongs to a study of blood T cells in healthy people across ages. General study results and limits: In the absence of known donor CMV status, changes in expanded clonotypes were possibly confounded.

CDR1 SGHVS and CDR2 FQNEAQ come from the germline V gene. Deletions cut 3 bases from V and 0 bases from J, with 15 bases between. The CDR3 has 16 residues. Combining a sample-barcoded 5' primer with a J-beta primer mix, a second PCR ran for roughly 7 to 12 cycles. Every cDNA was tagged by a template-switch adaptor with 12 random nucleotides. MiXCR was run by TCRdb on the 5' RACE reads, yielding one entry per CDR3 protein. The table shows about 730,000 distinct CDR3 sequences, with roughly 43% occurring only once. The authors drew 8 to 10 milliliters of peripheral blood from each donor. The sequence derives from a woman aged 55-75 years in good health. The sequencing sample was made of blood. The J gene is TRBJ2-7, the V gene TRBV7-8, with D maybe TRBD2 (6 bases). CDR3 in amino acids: CASSFRGRDSSYEQYF. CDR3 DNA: TGTGCCAGCAGCTTCCGCGGCCGGGACTCCTCCTACGAGCAGTACTTC.